What follows are 16 T cell receptor beta chains derived from one specimen sequenced in a study of T cell changes during pregnancy in multiple sclerosis. The protocol was immunoSEQ multiplex PCR, while the TCRdb copy is restricted to in-frame clones and leaves out a portion. The data contain 70,000 to 100,000 clones, approximately 94% of them singletons. Here the sequenced sample was peripheral blood, taken in the third trimester of pregnancy. These receptors came from a female donor with multiple sclerosis, enrolled in a pregnancy study.

This clone has just one count. The CDR3 sequence is CASSRGTGDYNEQFF. The CDR3 DNA is TGTGCCAGCAGCCGCGGAACAGGGGACTACAATGAGCAGTTCTTC. The V call is TRBV4-2, the J call TRBJ2-1; TRBD1 agrees at 7 bases. The CDR3 is 15 residues long. The J segment lost 3 bases and the V segment lost 4 bases, leaving 6 bases of the junction unmatched. Germline CDR1 reads LGHNA; CDR2 reads YNFKEQ.

The chain uses TRBV11-2 and TRBJ2-1; 11 positions match TRBD2. Unmatched junction bases numbered 6, after V lost 5 bases and J lost 6 bases. The CDR3 covers 15 residues. Germline V CDR1 and CDR2: SGHAT, FQNNGV. This chain's CDR3 is CASSPGTSGLNEQFF. CDR3 coding DNA: TGTGCCAGCAGCCCCGGGACTAGCGGACTCAATGAGCAGTTCTTC.

V is TRBV11-1 and J is TRBJ2-5; 16 nucleotides line up with TRBD2. This CDR3 is built from 16 residues. Looked up from germline, CDR1 is SGHAT and CDR2 is FQDESV (reference sequence). The junction had 4 bases not matched to a gene; V was cut back by 5 bases and J by 4 bases. The CDR3 sequence is CASSSGTSGRGETQYF. CDR3 DNA: TGTGCCAGCAGCAGCGGGACTAGCGGGAGGGGAGAGACCCAGTACTTC.

The V call is TRBV10-3, the J call TRBJ2-4; D unresolved. Between the trimmed V and J ends, which lost 2 bases and 2 bases, there was a span of 13 bases. CDR1 is ENHRY and CDR2 is SYGVKD in the germline V gene. The CDR3 covers 16 residues. The CDR3 nucleotides are TGTGCCATCAGTGAGGGAACAGTTGTAACCAAAAACATTCAGTACTTC. Protein product: CAISEGTVVTKNIQYF.

The chain employs TRBV28 and TRBJ2-2, with D perhaps matching TRBD1 (5 bases). The CDR3 sequence is 15 residues long. Germline loops: CDR1 MDHEN, CDR2 SYDVKM. The ends were cut back, 8 bases at V and 1 base at J, with 14 bases in the middle. CDR3 sequence (DNA): TGTGCCAGCTACCTGCCAACAGGGAACACCGGGGAGCTGTTTTTT. This encodes CASYLPTGNTGELFF. The whole variable domain, filled in from reference TRBV28 and TRBJ2-2, reads DVKVTQSSRYLVKRTGEKVFLECVQDMDHENMFWYRQDPGLGLRLIYFSYDVKMKEKGDIPEGYSVSREKKERFSLILESASTNQTSMYLCASYLPTGNTGELFFGEGSRLTVL.

This clone was observed a handful of times. The chain has TRBV7-2 and TRBJ2-2; TRBD2 agrees at 7 bases. The ends lost 1 base at V and 0 bases at J; junction bases unmatched: 2. Per germline, CDR1 SGHTA and CDR2 FQGNSA. The CDR3 consists of 16 residues. The CDR3 loop reads CASSLEAGANTGELFF. In nucleotides, the CDR3 is TGTGCCAGCAGCTTAGAGGCGGGAGCGAACACCGGGGAGCTGTTTTTT.

The J gene is TRBJ1-2, the V gene TRBV15; possibly TRBD1 for D (6 bases). The CDR3 runs 15 residues. The V and J ends lost 1 base and 3 bases respectively, with 12 bases between them. Germline loops: CDR1 LNHNV, CDR2 YYDKDF (reference sequence). In DNA form, the CDR3 reads TGTGCCACCAGCAGAGTCGGGGGGCGCTACTATGGCTACACCTTC. This encodes CATSRVGGRYYGYTF.

The chain uses TRBV5-1 and TRBJ1-3; D ambiguous. From germline, CDR1 is SGHRS and CDR2 YFSETQ. The CDR3 totals 15 residues. Trimming pared 3 bases from V and 1 base from J, leaving 11 bases between. The CDR3 DNA reads TGCGCCAGCAGCTCGGGTCAGTATTCTGGAAACACCATATATTTT. Its translation is CASSSGQYSGNTIYF.

The rearrangement links TRBV6-1 to TRBJ1-2, with 8 nucleotides matching TRBD1. Germline assignment: CDR1 MNHNS and CDR2 SASEGT. CDR3 length equals 14 residues. Trimming removed 2 bases from V and 8 bases from J; junction bases left unmatched: 7. Here the CDR3 reads CASSESQGARGYTF. CDR3 in DNA: TGTGCCAGCAGTGAATCTCAGGGGGCAAGGGGCTACACCTTC.

The CDR3 region is CASSQGLAGTSTDTQYF. In DNA form, the CDR3 reads TGTGCCAGCAGCCAAGGACTAGCGGGAACTAGCACAGATACGCAGTATTTT. V is TRBV7-6 and J is TRBJ2-3; 12 bases map to TRBD2. Trimming cost V 5 bases and J 0 bases; bases outside gene matches: 6. This CDR3 spans 17 amino acids. The germline CDR1 and CDR2 sequences are SGHVS and FNYEAQ.

The chain recombines TRBV4-2 with TRBJ2-1; TRBD2 might be the D (5 bases). The ends were cut back, 5 bases at V and 9 bases at J, with 23 bases in the middle. The germline V gene has CDR1 LGHNA and CDR2 YNFKEQ. The length of the CDR3 is 16 residues. Here the CDR3 reads CASSSEAGYPVFEQFF. CDR3 sequence (DNA): TGTGCCAGCAGCTCAGAGGCGGGCTATCCGGTCTTTGAGCAGTTCTTC.

This clone was seen only once. The chain uses TRBV6-7 and TRBJ2-5; 10 positions agree with TRBD2. TRBV6-7 is sorted into the ORF group, with uncertain function. J lost 1 base, V lost 6 bases, and 5 bases had no gene match. This CDR3 has 15 amino acids. Written as DNA, the CDR3 is TGTGCCAGCAGCCGAGCGGGAGGGATCCAAGAGACCCAGTACTTC. Translation: CASSRAGGIQETQYF.

The chain's CDR3 is CATLPSGSPNEQFF. Written as DNA, the CDR3 is TGTGCCACCCTACCCAGCGGGAGTCCCAATGAGCAGTTCTTC. This chain connects TRBV10-3 to TRBJ2-1; TRBD2 aligns across 8 bases. Trimming took 10 bases from V and 6 from J; bases not matched to a gene: 11. CDR3 length equals 14 residues. The germline CDR1 and CDR2 sequences are ENHRY and SYGVKD.

V usage is TRBV2 and J usage is TRBJ2-2; possibly TRBD2 for D (5 bases). The V end lost 6 bases, the J end lost 5 bases, and 13 bases lay between the germline ends. The CDR3 is made up of 14 amino acids. CDR1 and CDR2 (germline): SNHLY, FYNNEI. For the CDR3, the DNA is TGTGCCAGCAGCTCTAGCCCCGGTACCGGGGAGCTGTTTTTT. Residues: CASSSSPGTGELFF.

As concerns this clone: This specimen includes other DNA sequences encoding the same CDR3. V usage is TRBV6-1 and J usage is TRBJ1-5; perhaps TRBD1 as D (5 bases). This CDR3 region has 13 residues. V lost 0 bases to trimming and J lost 6 bases, with 6 bases between them. Germline V gene sequence: CDR1 MNHNS, CDR2 SASEGT. CDR3 sequence reads: CASSEAGGQPQHF. In DNA, the CDR3 is TGTGCCAGCAGTGAAGCGGGGGGTCAGCCCCAGCATTTT.

J is TRBJ2-1 and V is TRBV6-5, with unresolved D. Germline CDR1 MNHEY, CDR2 SVGAGI. The CDR3 is made up of 14 amino acids. V was clipped by 6 bases and J by 1 base, with 10 bases between them. CDR3 residues: CASSLSESYNEQFF. As DNA, the CDR3 is TGTGCCAGCAGCCTCTCAGAATCCTACAATGAGCAGTTCTTC.